These T cell receptor beta chains were read from a single sample in a study of T cell repertoires in cytomegalovirus infection. One entry per CDR3 protein results from TCRdb running MiXCR on the reads. The data show some 700,000 distinct CDR3 sequences, 35% to 45% seen once. Specimen: PBMCs. These receptors came from a human donor in good health (CMV status not recorded). Some clones in this sample may be carry-over from other donors' samples. Each CDR3 is given without its conserved first and last residue.

V,J,CDR3
TRBV14,TRBJ2-1,ASSQKGTSEHEQF
TRBV7-9,TRBJ1-1,ASSLEGGAF
TRBV7-2,TRBJ2-1,ASSLLSPNEQF
TRBV7-9,TRBJ1-1,ASSHVVEDTEAF
TRBV7-6,TRBJ1-5,ASSLTGASNQPQH
TRBV19,TRBJ1-2,RNREDLYNGYT
TRBV19,TRBJ1-2,ASSGTGSIGYT
TRBV7-2,TRBJ2-5,ASSPRRGETQY
TRBV19,TRBJ2-1,ASSIFPGLYNEQF
TRBV29-1,TRBJ2-3,SVILRARADTQY
TRBV27,TRBJ2-3,ASSLLGPPNTQY
TRBV28,TRBJ1-6,ASSWGRSYNSPLH
TRBV12-3/TRBV12-4,TRBJ2-2,ASNPSTGSRGELF
TRBV7-8,TRBJ2-1,ASSRPPEQF
TRBV12-3/TRBV12-4,TRBJ1-2,ASSFGGGDYGYT
TRBV5-5,TRBJ2-7,ASSPIPGQIYEQY
TRBV28,TRBJ1-2,ASSLSDRGYGYT
TRBV7-8,TRBJ1-2,ASSLGRKAYGYT
TRBV4-1,TRBJ1-1,ASSQGMDRGGTEAF
TRBV5-1,TRBJ2-7,ASSPNPFFYEQY
TRBV6-1,TRBJ2-7,ASSEDGNSYEQY
TRBV7-2,TRBJ1-6,ASSFIRANSPLH
TRBV12-3/TRBV12-4,TRBJ1-1,ASGPGLLSNTEAF
TRBV15,TRBJ1-4,ATTAATGTNEKLF
TRBV7-9,TRBJ2-7,ASSLLHEQY
TRBV14,TRBJ1-4,ASSQELGIGEKLF
TRBV19,TRBJ1-1,ASSAGDRGNTEAF
TRBV11-3,TRBJ2-2,ASSPLRTGELF